These T cell receptor beta chains were read from a single sample in a study of blood T cells in healthy people across ages. TCRdb re-called the 5' RACE reads through MiXCR, storing one row per CDR3 protein. The sample has fewer than 700,000 distinct CDR3 sequences; 47% are singletons. Material for sequencing was blood. These receptors were obtained from a man at least 80 years old in good health. The CDR3 runs from the conserved cysteine through the conserved F or W. The D gene is left open where the match is weak. Size is omitted from some rows. Given values are once, few, many or a class for expanded clones.

v_gene	abundance	j_gene	d_gene	CDR3aa	CDR3nt
TRBV4-2	.	TRBJ2-7	.	CASSQDEGGEQYF	TGTGCCAGCAGCCAAGATGAGGGGGGCGAGCAGTACTTC
TRBV27	few	TRBJ2-7	TRBD2	CASRPQVAGHREQYF	TGTGCCAGCAGACCACAGGTAGCGGGGCACCGGGAGCAGTACTTC
TRBV7-2	.	TRBJ2-1	.	CASSLFSGAGLVIDEQFF	TGTGCCAGCAGCTTGTTTTCAGGGGCAGGACTAGTTATCGATGAGCAGTTCTTC
TRBV29-1	few	TRBJ1-4	.	CSVAEATNEKLFF	TGCAGCGTGGCGGAAGCAACTAATGAAAAACTGTTTTTT
TRBV7-9	.	TRBJ2-7	.	CASSQAGQSQTYEQYF	TGTGCCAGCAGCCAGGCGGGACAGTCCCAGACATACGAGCAGTACTTC
TRBV20-1	few	TRBJ2-7	.	CSPQGGDEQYF	TGCAGTCCTCAAGGGGGGGACGAGCAGTACTTC
TRBV6-5	many	TRBJ2-6	.	CASSTGISGANVLTF	TGTGCCAGCAGCACAGGGATCTCTGGGGCCAACGTCCTGACTTTC
TRBV6-5	many	TRBJ2-5	TRBD2	CASRTSGRGRETQYF	TGTGCCAGCAGGACTAGCGGGAGAGGAAGAGAGACCCAGTACTTC
TRBV4-3	few	TRBJ2-3	.	CASSQADRPDTQYF	TGCGCCAGCAGCCAAGCGGACAGACCGGATACGCAGTATTTT
TRBV7-9	once	TRBJ1-2	.	CTSSLEQARYGYTF	TGTACCAGCAGCTTAGAGCAGGCCCGCTATGGCTACACCTTC
TRBV7-2	few	TRBJ2-7	TRBD1	CASSLSGTGSYEQYF	TGTGCCAGCAGCTTAAGTGGGACAGGGAGCTACGAGCAGTACTTC
TRBV6-2/TRBV6-3	few	TRBJ2-3	.	CASSLPGILDTQYF	TGTGCCAGCAGTCTTCCGGGCATATTAGATACGCAGTATTTT
TRBV10-2	.	TRBJ2-5	TRBD2	CASSEKRTSGSETQYF	TGCGCCAGCAGTGAGAAAAGAACTAGCGGGTCAGAGACCCAGTACTTC
TRBV7-3	.	TRBJ2-7	.	CASSSGATSYNEQYF	TGTGCCAGCAGCTCCGGTGCGACCTCCTACAATGAGCAGTACTTC
TRBV9	few	TRBJ2-5	TRBD2	CASSVEAGSQETQYF	TGTGCCAGCAGCGTAGAAGCGGGGAGCCAAGAGACCCAGTACTTC
TRBV7-2	.	TRBJ2-5	.	CAGSLVRAQETQYF	TGTGCCGGCAGCTTAGTCCGGGCACAAGAGACCCAGTACTTC
TRBV2	.	TRBJ1-5	.	CASRYDRQDLSNQPQHF	TGTGCCAGCAGGTACGATCGACAGGACCTTAGCAATCAGCCCCAGCATTTT
TRBV7-2	few	TRBJ2-5	TRBD2	CASSLRLAGGRQETQYF	TGTGCCAGCAGCCTCCGACTAGCGGGTGGGCGCCAAGAGACCCAGTACTTC
TRBV5-6	.	TRBJ1-6	.	CASSLLAGRDNSPLHF	TGTGCCAGCAGCTTGTTAGCCGGCCGCGATAATTCACCCCTCCACTTT
TRBV20-1	.	TRBJ2-5	.	CSARDRRMIETQYF	TGCAGTGCTAGAGATCGCAGGATGATAGAGACCCAGTACTTC
TRBV6-5	many	TRBJ2-1	TRBD2	CATKLAGTTREQFF	TGTGCCACCAAACTAGCGGGGACTACACGGGAGCAGTTCTTC
TRBV20-1	.	TRBJ2-7	TRBD2	CSARSGTSGKGEQYF	TGCAGTGCGCGATCCGGGACTAGCGGGAAGGGCGAGCAGTACTTC
TRBV28	.	TRBJ2-4	.	CASSSGRATTLAKNIQYF	TGTGCCAGCAGTTCTGGCAGAGCCACCACCTTAGCCAAAAACATTCAGTACTTC
TRBV20-1	.	TRBJ2-1	TRBD2	CSARGSSGSYNEQFF	TGCAGTGCTAGGGGTTCTAGCGGTTCCTACAATGAGCAGTTCTTC
TRBV15	few	TRBJ2-3	TRBD2	CATSKYVQSGGITDTQYF	TGTGCCACCAGCAAATACGTCCAAAGCGGGGGCATCACAGATACGCAGTATTTT
TRBV7-2	few	TRBJ1-2	.	CASSPQLSYTF	TGTGCCAGCAGCCCGCAGCTGAGCTACACCTTC
TRBV7-9	few	TRBJ2-6	.	CASSLGVGGGISGANVLTF	TGTGCCAGCAGCTTAGGTGTCGGAGGGGGCATCTCTGGGGCCAACGTCCTGACTTTC
TRBV5-6	.	TRBJ2-1	.	CASRPRAAGKQFF	TGTGCCAGCAGACCTCGGGCCGCGGGAAAGCAGTTCTTC
TRBV20-1	few	TRBJ2-5	TRBD1	CSVSQGAEETQYF	TGCAGTGTCTCACAGGGGGCTGAAGAGACCCAGTACTTC
TRBV9	few	TRBJ1-5	.	CASGRFDSNQPQHF	TGTGCCAGCGGCAGGTTTGATAGCAATCAGCCCCAGCATTTT
TRBV15	few	TRBJ2-1	.	CATGTTQGYNEQFF	TGTGCCACGGGGACAACTCAGGGCTACAATGAGCAGTTCTTC
TRBV3-1	.	TRBJ2-7	TRBD1	CASSKAGTGSLEQYF	TGTGCCAGCAGCAAAGCCGGGACAGGGTCCCTCGAGCAGTACTTC
TRBV7-2	.	TRBJ2-3	.	CASSDQPGTDMQYF	TGTGCCAGCAGCGATCAACCGGGCACAGATATGCAGTATTTT
TRBV12-3/TRBV12-4	.	TRBJ1-1	TRBD1	CASSLRQGMNTEAFF	TGTGCCAGCAGTTTAAGACAGGGGATGAACACTGAAGCTTTCTTT
TRBV9	.	TRBJ1-6	TRBD1	CASSTRQGANSPLHF	TGTGCCAGCAGCACTCGACAGGGGGCGAATTCACCCCTCCACTTT